These 32 T cell receptor beta chains originate from one sample sequenced in a study of T-cell memory formation after mild COVID-19. TCRdb recomputed calls from the 5' RACE reads with MiXCR, one row per CDR3 protein. The data show about 140,000 distinct CDR3 sequences, 15% to 20% seen once. Material: PBMCs or a T cell subset sorted from them (not recorded which). These receptor sequences come from an adult woman who had mild COVID-19 (a few samples of this study predate the infection). Cell type and time point are not known.

This clonotype occurred many times. The chain joins TRBV24-1 to TRBJ2-3; the D gene could be TRBD1 or TRBD2 (5 bases each). The CDR3 contains 13 residues. The germline V gene has CDR1 KGHDR and CDR2 SFDVKD. Deletions cut 9 bases from V and 2 bases from J, with 11 bases between. CDR3 bases: TGTGCCACCGGGGACGACTTCACAGATACGCAGTATTTT. Protein sequence: CATGDDFTDTQYF.

This clonotype was seen a handful of times. J is TRBJ1-1 and V is TRBV11-1, with unresolved D. V was trimmed by 2 bases and J by 1 base, leaving 14 bases between them. The CDR3 is 16 amino acids. Germline values: CDR1 SGHAT, CDR2 FQDESV (reference sequence). CDR3 nucleotides: TGTGCCAGCAGCTTACGGGCCCTGACGGGGAACACTGAAGCTTTCTTT. Amino acids: CASSLRALTGNTEAFF.

The chain recombines TRBV10-3 with TRBJ2-7, with D perhaps being TRBD1 or TRBD2 (5 bases each). Trimming pared 8 bases from V and 9 bases from J, leaving 20 bases between. The CDR3 totals 13 residues. CDR1 and CDR2 from the germline V gene are ENHRY and SYGVKD. CDR3 sequence: CAIGFTGPSGQYF. Here the CDR3 DNA reads TGTGCCATCGGTTTTACGGGGCCATCAGGGCAGTACTTC.

In its sample, this clonotype was seen a few times. The V call is TRBV12-3 or TRBV12-4, the J call TRBJ2-1; 8 nucleotides agree with TRBD2. After removal of 1 base from V and 5 bases from J, the junction contained 7 bases not matched to a gene. The length of the CDR3 is 16 residues. The CDR3 region is CASSLGGGIRDNEQFF. The DNA for the CDR3 is TGTGCCAGCAGTTTAGGCGGGGGGATCCGGGACAATGAGCAGTTCTTC.

This clonotype has more than one count but fewer than ten. The chain has TRBV29-1 and TRBJ2-5; TRBD1 might be the D (6 bases). V lost 3 bases and J 3 bases, leaving 11 bases between the germline ends. Germline loops: CDR1 SQVTM, CDR2 ANQGSEA. The CDR3 runs to 13 residues. This chain's CDR3 is CSVDWTAKETQYF. The DNA for the CDR3 is TGCAGCGTTGACTGGACAGCCAAAGAGACCCAGTACTTC.

In its sample, this clonotype was seen many times. CDR3 bases: TGTGCCAGCAGCTTAGCGATGAGTCCTTCGGTGGGTACGCAGTATTTT. This codes for CASSLAMSPSVGTQYF. This chain uses TRBV7-2 with TRBJ2-3; D gene uncertain. The CDR3 loop spans 16 amino acids. CDR1 and CDR2 (germline): SGHTA, FQGNSA. Trimming cost V 0 bases and J 8 bases, with 18 bases left between them.

This clonotype was seen a few times. This rearrangement joins TRBV2 to TRBJ2-3; D is perhaps TRBD1 or TRBD2 (5 bases each). CDR1 is SNHLY, CDR2 FYNNEI, per germline. The CDR3 consists of 18 residues. V shed 6 bases and J shed 2 bases, with 24 bases lying between them. CDR3 sequence reads: CASRGPSGHRVTTDTQYF. CDR3 DNA: TGTGCCAGCAGGGGACCGAGTGGGCACCGAGTTACCACAGATACGCAGTATTTT.

The chain recombines TRBV5-1 with TRBJ2-7; 8 bases match TRBD1. The CDR3 contains 13 residues. Germline CDR1 SGHRS, CDR2 YFSETQ. Trimming at V came to 0 bases and at J to 5 bases, leaving 1 base not matched to a gene. CDR3 in amino acids: CASSLGTGHEQYF. For the CDR3, the DNA is TGCGCCAGCAGCTTGGGGACAGGGCACGAGCAGTACTTC.

The V and J genes are TRBV25-1 and TRBJ2-5; D not resolved. The germline CDR1 and CDR2 sequences are MGHDK and SYGVNS. CDR3 length equals 17 residues. Trimming took 6 bases from V and 1 from J, leaving 21 bases between them. The CDR3 DNA reads as TGTGCCAGCAGGGAGAATAAGGAAAGGAGAGTCCAAGAGACCCAGTACTTC. It yields the protein CASRENKERRVQETQYF. Variable domain in full (rest from reference TRBV25-1 and TRBJ2-5): EADIYQTPRYLVIGTGKKITLECSQTMGHDKMYWYQQDPGMELHLIHYSYGVNSTEKGDLSSESTVSRIRTEHFPLTLESARPSHTSQYLCASRENKERRVQETQYFGPGTRLLVL.

The chain couples TRBV29-1 to TRBJ2-7; possible D gene TRBD1, 6 bases. The CDR3 spans 12 residues. Germline V gives CDR1 SQVTM, CDR2 ANQGSEA. The V end was cut by 6 bases, the J end by 1 base, with 10 bases between. Here the CDR3 reads CSVKTGSYEQYF. DNA for the CDR3: TGCAGCGTGAAAACAGGGTCCTACGAGCAGTACTTC.

This clonotype was observed a handful of times. The J gene is TRBJ2-1, the V gene TRBV2, with TRBD2 matching 12 bases. Trimming at V came to 8 bases and at J to 6 bases, leaving 5 bases not matched to a gene. The CDR3 is made up of 14 amino acids. From germline, CDR1 is SNHLY and CDR2 FYNNEI. CDR3 residues: CASGGTSGLNEQFF. CDR3 sequence (DNA): TGTGCCAGCGGCGGGACTAGCGGGCTCAATGAGCAGTTCTTC.

The V and J genes are TRBV5-1 and TRBJ2-3, with a weak D call TRBD1 (6 bases). The CDR3 spans 14 residues. Germline V gene lookup returns CDR1 SGHRS and CDR2 YFSETQ. Trimming removed 5 bases at V and 0 bases at J, with 10 bases between. As DNA, the CDR3 is TGCGCCAGCAGAATTCAGGGGAGCACAGATACGCAGTATTTT. It codes for CASRIQGSTDTQYF.

The rearrangement joins TRBV5-1 to TRBJ1-5, with D tentatively TRBD1 (5 bases). Trimming took off 4 bases at V and 6 bases at J, with 20 bases between the two ends. The length of the CDR3 is 16 residues. CDR1 SGHRS and CDR2 YFSETQ come from the germline V gene. CDR3: CASSPRPTDSGQPQHF. In DNA, the CDR3 is TGCGCCAGCAGCCCGAGACCCACAGACAGCGGTCAGCCCCAGCATTTT.

The gene calls are TRBV18 and TRBJ2-3, with 15 bases that match TRBD2. The CDR3 is made up of 16 amino acids. CDR1 is KGHSH, CDR2 LQKENI, per germline. V was pared by 3 bases and J by 5 bases, with 3 bases of the junction left unmatched. In nucleotides, the CDR3 is TGTGCCAGCTCACCCTCGGGACTAGCGGGAGGAGATACGCAGTATTTT. Amino acids: CASSPSGLAGGDTQYF.

J is TRBJ2-7 and V is TRBV20-1; D is unresolved. The CDR3 spans 15 residues. The V gene lost 6 bases and the J gene lost 3 bases, with 21 bases spanning the gap. Germline V gives CDR1 DFQATT, CDR2 SNEGSKA (reference sequence). Here the CDR3 DNA reads TGCAGTGCCTCTGGTGAGCCCGCCGCAATCTACGAGCAGTACTTC. Encoded protein: CSASGEPAAIYEQYF.

V is TRBV12-3 or TRBV12-4 and J is TRBJ1-4; D not resolved. The CDR3 runs to 11 residues. V was clipped by 1 base and J by 10 bases, with 4 bases between them. The CDR3 loop is CASSLVGKLFF. In DNA, the CDR3 is TGTGCCAGCAGTTTAGTCGGAAAACTGTTTTTT.

This rearrangement joins TRBV29-1 to TRBJ1-2; 10 bases align to TRBD1. The CDR3 has 15 residues. Trimming cost V 7 bases and J 2 bases; bases outside gene matches: 10. Germline CDR1 and CDR2: SQVTM and ANQGSEA. CDR3 region: CSAKRDRGGNYGYTF. The CDR3 bases are TGCAGCGCAAAACGGGACAGGGGAGGCAACTATGGCTACACCTTC.

The sample holds a few counts of this clonotype. This chain uses TRBV12-3 or TRBV12-4 with TRBJ2-1; D might be TRBD2 (6 bases). Trimming cost V 5 bases and J 2 bases, with 16 bases left between them. The CDR3 runs 16 residues. In nucleotides, the CDR3 is TGTGCCAGCAGTCCACGGGGTGGCGGGACCTACAATGAGCAGTTCTTC. Its translation: CASSPRGGGTYNEQFF.

The chain recombines TRBV20-1 with TRBJ2-1; 9 bases match TRBD2. The CDR3 sequence is 16 residues long. Trimming cost V 0 bases and J 8 bases; bases outside gene matches: 11. Germline assignment: CDR1 DFQATT and CDR2 SNEGSKA (reference sequence). CDR3 nucleotide sequence: TGCAGTGCTAGAGATCTGGCGGGAGGGCCTCATTATGAGCAGTTCTTC. Translating it yields CSARDLAGGPHYEQFF.

V usage is TRBV6-5 and J usage is TRBJ1-1; TRBD1 aligns across 7 bases. The V segment lost 5 bases and the J segment 7 bases; nucleotides outside the gene matches: 7. Germline V gives CDR1 MNHEY, CDR2 SVGAGI. The CDR3 totals 13 residues. CDR3 nucleotides: TGTGCCAGCAGTGCTCCGGGACAGCATGAAGCTTTCTTT. Translation gives CASSAPGQHEAFF.

V gene TRBV20-1 combines with J gene TRBJ1-2, with D maybe TRBD1 (6 bases). The germline gives CDR1 DFQATT, CDR2 SNEGSKA (reference sequence). CDR3 size: 14 residues. V was shortened by 3 bases and J by 1 base, with 12 bases between the two germline ends. The CDR3 loop reads CSARGDMSNYGYTF. CDR3 DNA sequence: TGCAGTGCTAGGGGGGACATGAGTAACTATGGCTACACCTTC.

The rearrangement uses TRBV3-1 and TRBJ2-5, with D perhaps matching TRBD2 (6 bases). V was clipped by 3 bases and J by 5 bases, with 10 bases between them. Per germline, CDR1 LGHDT and CDR2 YNNKEL (reference sequence). The CDR3 sequence is 13 residues long. The CDR3 reads CASSHHGGETQYF. CDR3 DNA sequence: TGTGCCAGCAGCCACCACGGAGGGGAGACCCAGTACTTC.

This chain links TRBV3-1 with TRBJ1-3; no firm D call. CDR1 is LGHDT, CDR2 YNNKEL, per germline (reference sequence). V shed 2 bases and J shed 0 bases, with 5 bases lying between them. The CDR3 extends over 14 amino acids. The CDR3 DNA reads as TGTGCCAGCAGCCAACAAGTCTCTGGAAACACCATATATTTT. Its translation is CASSQQVSGNTIYF. Variable domain in full (rest from reference TRBV3-1 and TRBJ1-3): DTAVSQTPKYLVTQMGNDKSIKCEQNLGHDTMYWYKQDSKKFLKIMFSYNNKELIINETVPNRFSPKSPDKAHLNLHINSLELGDSAVYFCASSQQVSGNTIYFGEGSWLTVV.

This clonotype occurred a few times. The chain couples TRBV2 to TRBJ2-7; 8 bases line up with TRBD1. Unmatched junction bases numbered 11, after V lost 7 bases and J lost 6 bases. The CDR3 length is 14 residues. Per the germline V gene, CDR1 is SNHLY and CDR2 is FYNNEI. This CDR3 reads CASTRTGTNREQYF. DNA of the CDR3: TGTGCCAGCACGAGGACAGGGACCAATCGCGAGCAGTACTTC.

The gene calls are TRBV12-3 or TRBV12-4 and TRBJ1-2; D remains ambiguous. The CDR3 is 13 amino acids. Trimming shortened V by 1 base and J by 5 bases, and 8 bases separated the two germline ends. The CDR3 here is CASSLGQPYGYTF. For the CDR3, the DNA is TGTGCCAGCAGTTTAGGCCAACCTTATGGCTACACCTTC.

This chain joins TRBV19 and TRBJ2-6, with D perhaps TRBD2 (6 bases). The CDR3 spans 15 residues. V was clipped by 7 bases and J by 2 bases, with 12 bases between them. The germline gives CDR1 LNHDA, CDR2 SQIVND (reference sequence). CDR3 nucleotide sequence: TGTGCCAGTACCTTCGGGGGAACTGGGGCCAACGTCCTGACTTTC. Its protein is CASTFGGTGANVLTF.

The chain uses TRBV6-5 and TRBJ2-3; D unresolved. V lost 0 bases, J lost 1 base, and 2 bases lay in between. This CDR3 comprises 13 residues. Germline V CDR1 and CDR2: MNHEY, SVGAGI. The CDR3 sequence: CASSYSGTDTQYF. CDR3 sequence (DNA): TGTGCCAGCAGTTACTCTGGCACAGATACGCAGTATTTT.

This clonotype showed up just a few times. This chain connects TRBV4-1 to TRBJ1-1; TRBD1 aligns across 9 bases. Germline V gene sequence: CDR1 MGHRA, CDR2 YSYEKL. The V gene end was trimmed by 0 bases and the J gene end by 11 bases; junction bases not matched to a gene: 7. The CDR3 sequence is 14 residues long. The CDR3 nucleotides are TGCGCCAGCAGCCAAGATCAGGGACAGGGAAGGGCTTTCTTT. Translated, it gives CASSQDQGQGRAFF.

This clonotype showed up many times. The CDR3 spells CSALQGNEQYF. The CDR3 coding sequence is TGCAGTGCTCTACAGGGTAACGAGCAGTACTTC. The chain recombines TRBV20-1 with TRBJ2-7, with D tentatively TRBD1 (6 bases). CDR3 size: 11 residues. The V end lost 5 bases, the J end lost 5 bases, and 10 bases lay between the germline ends. Germline loops: CDR1 DFQATT, CDR2 SNEGSKA (reference sequence).

This clonotype was observed a handful of times. This chain connects TRBV6-2 or TRBV6-3 to TRBJ2-3, with 7 bases matching TRBD2. This CDR3 is built from 15 residues. The V and J ends lost 5 bases and 6 bases, in that order; junction bases with no gene match: 11. Germline CDR1 reads MNHEY; CDR2 reads SVGEGT. DNA of the CDR3: TGTGCCAGCAGTCCTATAGCGGGCGCGGCTGATACGCAGTATTTT. Amino acid sequence: CASSPIAGAADTQYF.

V usage is TRBV7-2 and J usage is TRBJ2-5, with unresolved D. The germline gives CDR1 SGHTA, CDR2 FQGNSA. V lost 2 bases and J lost 2, with 12 bases in between. The CDR3 consists of 15 residues. This CDR3 is CASSLFRALQETQYF. As DNA, the CDR3 is TGTGCCAGCAGCTTATTTAGGGCACTTCAAGAGACCCAGTACTTC.

This clonotype was seen a handful of times. The rearrangement uses TRBV7-9 and TRBJ2-3, with D uncertain. This CDR3 is built from 12 residues. Germline CDR1 and CDR2: SEHNR and FQNEAQ (reference sequence). Deletions cut 8 bases from V and 4 bases from J, with 10 bases between. CDR3 residues: CASGATSDTQYF. The CDR3 region has the DNA TGTGCCAGCGGCGCGACGTCAGATACGCAGTATTTT.